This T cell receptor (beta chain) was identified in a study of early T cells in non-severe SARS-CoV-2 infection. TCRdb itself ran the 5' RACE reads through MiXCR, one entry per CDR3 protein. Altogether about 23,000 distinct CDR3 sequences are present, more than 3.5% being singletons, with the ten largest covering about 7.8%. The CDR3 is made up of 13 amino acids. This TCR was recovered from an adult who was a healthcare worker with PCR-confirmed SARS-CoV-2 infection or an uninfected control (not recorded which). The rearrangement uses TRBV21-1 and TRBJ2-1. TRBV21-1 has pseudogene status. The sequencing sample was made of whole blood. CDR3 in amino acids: CARQPSSYNEQFF. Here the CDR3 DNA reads TGTGCCAGACAGCCAAGCTCCTACAATGAGCAGTTCTTC.